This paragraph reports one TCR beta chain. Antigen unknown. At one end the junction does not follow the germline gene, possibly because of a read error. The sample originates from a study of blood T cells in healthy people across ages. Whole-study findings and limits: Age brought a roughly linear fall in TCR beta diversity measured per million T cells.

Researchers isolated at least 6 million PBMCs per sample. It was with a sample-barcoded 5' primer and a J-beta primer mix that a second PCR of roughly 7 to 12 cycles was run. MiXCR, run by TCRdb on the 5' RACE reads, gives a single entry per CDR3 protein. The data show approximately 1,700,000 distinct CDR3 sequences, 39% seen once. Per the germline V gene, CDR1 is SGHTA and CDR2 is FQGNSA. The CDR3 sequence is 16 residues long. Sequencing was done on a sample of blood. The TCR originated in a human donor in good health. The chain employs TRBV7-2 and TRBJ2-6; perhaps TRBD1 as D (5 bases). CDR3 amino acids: CASSLLGRSGANVPTF. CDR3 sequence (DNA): TGTGCCAGCAGCTTATTAGGCCGCTCTGGGGCCAACGTCCCGACTTTC.